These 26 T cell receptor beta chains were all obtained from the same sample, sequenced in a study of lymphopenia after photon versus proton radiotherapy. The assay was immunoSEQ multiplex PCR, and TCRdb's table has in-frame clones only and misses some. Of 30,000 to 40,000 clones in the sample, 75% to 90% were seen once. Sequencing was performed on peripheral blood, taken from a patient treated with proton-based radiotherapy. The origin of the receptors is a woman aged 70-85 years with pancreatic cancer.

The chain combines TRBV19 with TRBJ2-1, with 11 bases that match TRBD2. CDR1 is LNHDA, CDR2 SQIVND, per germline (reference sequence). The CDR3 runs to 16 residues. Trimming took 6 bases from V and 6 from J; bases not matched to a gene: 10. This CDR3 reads CASRLIAGGRVNEQFF. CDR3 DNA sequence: TGTGCCAGTAGGCTAATAGCGGGAGGGCGAGTCAATGAGCAGTTCTTC.

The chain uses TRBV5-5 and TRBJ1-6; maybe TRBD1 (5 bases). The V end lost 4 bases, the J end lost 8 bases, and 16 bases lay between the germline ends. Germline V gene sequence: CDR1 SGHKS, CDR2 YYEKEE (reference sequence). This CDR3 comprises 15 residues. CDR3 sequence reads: CASSPGPTVDSPLHF. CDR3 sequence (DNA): TGTGCCAGCAGCCCGGGACCGACTGTAGATTCACCCCTCCACTTT.

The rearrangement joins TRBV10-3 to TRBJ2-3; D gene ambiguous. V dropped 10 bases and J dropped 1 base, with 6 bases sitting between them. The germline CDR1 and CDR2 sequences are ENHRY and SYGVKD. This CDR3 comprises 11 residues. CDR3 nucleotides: TGTGCCACCTTGGGCACAGATACGCAGTATTTT. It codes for CATLGTDTQYF.

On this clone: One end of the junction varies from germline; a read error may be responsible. The CDR3 sequence: CASSLERNSPLHF. Written as DNA, the CDR3 is TGTGCTAGCAGCTTAGAGCGGAATTCACCCCTCCACTTT. The chain is built from TRBV7-7 and TRBJ1-6; D unresolved. Germline V CDR1 and CDR2: SSHAT, FNYEAQ (reference sequence). The CDR3 covers 13 residues.

The CDR3 bases are TGTGCCAGCCGAGGCTTCTCCTACGAGCAGTACTTC. Protein product: CASRGFSYEQYF. The chain has TRBV2 and TRBJ2-7; D is undetermined. The germline gives CDR1 SNHLY, CDR2 FYNNEI. The germline V and J ends were trimmed by 8 bases and 0 bases, with 8 bases remaining between them. CDR3 length: 12 amino acids. Full variable domain (remainder filled in from reference TRBV2 and TRBJ2-7): EPEVTQTPSHQVTQMGQEVILRCVPISNHLYFYWYRQILGQKVEFLVSFYNNEISEKSEIFDDQFSVERPDGSNFTLKIRSTKLEDSAMYFCASRGFSYEQYFGPGTRLTVT.

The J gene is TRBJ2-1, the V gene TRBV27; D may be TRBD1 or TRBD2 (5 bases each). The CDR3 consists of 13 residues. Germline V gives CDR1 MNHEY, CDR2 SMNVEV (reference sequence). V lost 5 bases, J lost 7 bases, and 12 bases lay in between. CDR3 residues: CASSPGTSNEQFF. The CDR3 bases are TGTGCCAGCAGTCCTGGGACGTCTAATGAGCAGTTCTTC.

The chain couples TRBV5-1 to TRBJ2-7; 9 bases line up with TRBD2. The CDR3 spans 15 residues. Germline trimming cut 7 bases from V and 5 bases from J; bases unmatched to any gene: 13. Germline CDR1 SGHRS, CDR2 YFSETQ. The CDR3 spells CASGKEAGGINEQYF. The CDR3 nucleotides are TGCGCCAGCGGTAAAGAGGCGGGAGGGATCAACGAGCAGTACTTC.

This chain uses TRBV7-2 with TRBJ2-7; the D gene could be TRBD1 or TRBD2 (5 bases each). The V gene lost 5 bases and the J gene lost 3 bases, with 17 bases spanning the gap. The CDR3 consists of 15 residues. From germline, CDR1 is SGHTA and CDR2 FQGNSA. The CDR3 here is CASSPLGAPNYEQYF. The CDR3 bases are TGTGCCAGCAGCCCACTAGGGGCGCCTAACTACGAGCAGTACTTC.

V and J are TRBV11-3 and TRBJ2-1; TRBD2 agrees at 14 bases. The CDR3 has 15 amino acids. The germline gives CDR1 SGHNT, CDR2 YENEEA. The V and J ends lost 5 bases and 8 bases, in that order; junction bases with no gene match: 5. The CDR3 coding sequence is TGTGCCAGCAGCCCGGGGACTAGCGGGAGTCATGAGCAGTTCTTC. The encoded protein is CASSPGTSGSHEQFF.

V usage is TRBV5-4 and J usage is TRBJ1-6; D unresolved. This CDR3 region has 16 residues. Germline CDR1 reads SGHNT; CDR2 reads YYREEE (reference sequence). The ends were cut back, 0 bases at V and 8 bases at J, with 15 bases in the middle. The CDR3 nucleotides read TGTGCCAGCAGCTTGGGGGTTGGGTCACGGGATTCACCCCTCCACTTT. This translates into CASSLGVGSRDSPLHF.

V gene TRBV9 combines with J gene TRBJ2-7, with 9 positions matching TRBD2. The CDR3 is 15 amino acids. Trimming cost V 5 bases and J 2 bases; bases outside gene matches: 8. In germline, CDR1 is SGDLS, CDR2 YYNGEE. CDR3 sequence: CASSGAGGTPYEQYF. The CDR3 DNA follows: TGTGCCAGCAGTGGGGCGGGAGGGACCCCCTACGAGCAGTACTTC.

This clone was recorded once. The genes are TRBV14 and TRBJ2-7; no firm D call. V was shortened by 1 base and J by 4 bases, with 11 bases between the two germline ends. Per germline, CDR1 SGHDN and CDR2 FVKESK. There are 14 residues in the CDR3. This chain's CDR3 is CASSQVGWSYEQYF. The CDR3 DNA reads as TGTGCCAGCAGCCAAGTCGGCTGGTCTTACGAGCAGTACTTC.

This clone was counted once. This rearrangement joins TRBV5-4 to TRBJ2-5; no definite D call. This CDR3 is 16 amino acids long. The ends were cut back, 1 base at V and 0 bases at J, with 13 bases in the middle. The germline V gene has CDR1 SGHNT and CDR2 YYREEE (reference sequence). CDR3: CASSLNSPAYQETQYF. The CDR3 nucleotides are TGTGCCAGCAGCTTGAACTCTCCTGCTTACCAAGAGACCCAGTACTTC.

Here the CDR3 reads CASSVASGSSDEQFF. As DNA, the CDR3 is TGTGCCAGCAGCGTAGCTAGCGGGAGTAGCGATGAGCAGTTCTTC. The rearrangement links TRBV9 to TRBJ2-1; 10 bases map to TRBD2. CDR1 SGDLS and CDR2 YYNGEE come from the germline V gene. The V and J ends lost 0 bases and 8 bases, in that order; junction bases with no gene match: 5. The CDR3 consists of 15 residues.

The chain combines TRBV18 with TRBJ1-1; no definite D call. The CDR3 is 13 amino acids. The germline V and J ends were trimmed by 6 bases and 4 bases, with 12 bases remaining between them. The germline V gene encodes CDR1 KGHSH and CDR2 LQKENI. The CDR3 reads CASSQPEGTEAFF. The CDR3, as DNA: TGTGCCAGCTCCCAACCGGAGGGCACTGAAGCTTTCTTT.

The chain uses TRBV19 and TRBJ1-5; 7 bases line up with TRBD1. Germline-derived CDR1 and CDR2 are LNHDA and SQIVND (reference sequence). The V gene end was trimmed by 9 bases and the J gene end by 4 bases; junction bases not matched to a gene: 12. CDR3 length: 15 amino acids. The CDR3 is CASRAWDSVNQPQHF. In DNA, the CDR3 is TGTGCCAGCCGAGCATGGGACAGCGTTAATCAGCCCCAGCATTTT. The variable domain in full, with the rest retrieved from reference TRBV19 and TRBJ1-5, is DGGITQSPKYLFRKEGQNVTLSCEQNLNHDAMYWYRQDPGQGLRLIYYSQIVNDFQKGDIAEGYSVSREKKESFPLTVTSAQKNPTAFYLCASRAWDSVNQPQHFGDGTRLSIL.

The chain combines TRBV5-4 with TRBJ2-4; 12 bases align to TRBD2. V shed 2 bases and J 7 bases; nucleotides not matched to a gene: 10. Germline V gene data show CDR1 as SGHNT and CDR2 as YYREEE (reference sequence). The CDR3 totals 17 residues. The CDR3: CASSFSSGRGVNNIQYF. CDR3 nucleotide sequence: TGTGCCAGCAGCTTTTCTAGCGGGAGGGGGGTGAATAACATTCAGTACTTC. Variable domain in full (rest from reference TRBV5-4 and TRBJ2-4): ETGVTQSPTHLIKTRGQQVTLRCSSQSGHNTVSWYQQALGQGPQFIFQYYREEENGRGNFPPRFSGLQFPNYSSELNVNALELDDSALYLCASSFSSGRGVNNIQYFGAGTRLSVL.

CDR3 nucleotides: TGCGCCAGCAGCCAAGTGGCTTATGGTGAGGGGGGAAACACCATATATTTT. This gives the protein CASSQVAYGEGGNTIYF. The chain employs TRBV4-3 and TRBJ1-3; a possible D gene is TRBD1 (5 bases). V was shortened by 1 base and J by 4 bases, with 17 bases between the two germline ends. The CDR3 is made up of 17 amino acids. Germline CDR1 is LGHNA and CDR2 is YSLEER.

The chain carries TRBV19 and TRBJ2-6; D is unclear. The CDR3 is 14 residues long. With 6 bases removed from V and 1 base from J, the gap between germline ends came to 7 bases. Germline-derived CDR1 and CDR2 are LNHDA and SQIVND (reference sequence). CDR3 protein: CASRGFSGANVLTF. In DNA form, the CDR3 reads TGTGCCAGTAGAGGGTTTTCTGGGGCCAACGTCCTGACTTTC.

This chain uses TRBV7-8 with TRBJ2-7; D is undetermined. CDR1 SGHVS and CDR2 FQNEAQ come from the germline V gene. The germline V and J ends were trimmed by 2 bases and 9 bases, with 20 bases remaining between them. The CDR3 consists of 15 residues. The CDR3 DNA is TGTGCCAGCAGCTTAAGGGAACAGCTTGAGTCCGGGCAGTACTTC. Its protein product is CASSLREQLESGQYF.

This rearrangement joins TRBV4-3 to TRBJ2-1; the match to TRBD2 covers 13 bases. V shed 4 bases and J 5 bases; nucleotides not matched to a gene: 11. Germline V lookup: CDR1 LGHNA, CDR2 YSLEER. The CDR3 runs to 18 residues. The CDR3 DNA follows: TGCGCCAGCAGCCGTGGACTAGCGGGAGCTTCGCGGAACAATGAGCAGTTCTTC. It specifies CASSRGLAGASRNNEQFF.

The CDR3 region is CASSSGDGNSNQPQHF. Here the CDR3 DNA reads TGCGCCAGCAGCTCAGGGGACGGCAATAGCAATCAGCCCCAGCATTTT. The chain uses TRBV5-1 and TRBJ1-5, with a weak D call TRBD1 (6 bases). V dropped 3 bases and J dropped 0 bases, with 13 bases sitting between them. This CDR3 contains 16 residues. The germline gives CDR1 SGHRS, CDR2 YFSETQ.

Here the CDR3 DNA reads TGTGCCAGCAGTGCCCTGGACAGGGCCGTGTACGAGCAGTACTTC. Protein product: CASSALDRAVYEQYF. This chain links TRBV6-5 with TRBJ2-7, with TRBD1 identical over 8 bases. CDR3 length: 15 residues. Germline V gene lookup returns CDR1 MNHEY and CDR2 SVGAGI. V lost 5 bases and J lost 4; bases outside the gene matches: 10.

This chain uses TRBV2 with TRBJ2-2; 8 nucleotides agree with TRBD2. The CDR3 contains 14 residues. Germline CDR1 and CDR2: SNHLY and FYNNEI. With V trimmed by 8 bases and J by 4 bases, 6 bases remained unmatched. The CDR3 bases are TGTGCCAGCTGTTCCGGGACTAGCACCGGGGAGCTGTTTTTT. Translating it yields CASCSGTSTGELFF.

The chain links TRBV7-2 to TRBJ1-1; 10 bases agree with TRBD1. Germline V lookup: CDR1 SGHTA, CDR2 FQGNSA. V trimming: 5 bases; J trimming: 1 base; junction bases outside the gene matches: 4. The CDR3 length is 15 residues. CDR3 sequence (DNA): TGTGCCAGCAGCGCCCGGACAGGGGGGAACACTGAAGCTTTCTTT. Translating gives CASSARTGGNTEAFF.

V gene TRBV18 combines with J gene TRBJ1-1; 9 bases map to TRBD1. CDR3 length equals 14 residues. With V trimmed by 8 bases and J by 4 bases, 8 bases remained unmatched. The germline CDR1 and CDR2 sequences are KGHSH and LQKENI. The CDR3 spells CASLGDRVFTEAFF. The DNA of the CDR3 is TGTGCCAGCCTCGGGGACAGGGTTTTCACTGAAGCTTTCTTT.